This T cell receptor (beta chain) stems from a study of cytomegalovirus exposure and HLA in healthy donors. The CDR3 has 10 residues if both end residues are counted. PCR used 60 Vbeta primers and 13 Jbeta primers. The repertoire was sequenced with immunoSEQ multiplex PCR; TCRdb's copy has only in-frame clones and lacks some. The data hold around 150,000 clones, with 60% to 75% observed a single time. Worth noting for this clone: In this CDR3 the conserved last residue, phenylalanine or tryptophan, is missing, so a read error is likely. The DNA is left out, because the CDR3 cannot be placed on it with certainty; the CDR3 is given as TCRdb lists it.

Sequencing was done on a sample of PBMCs. The chain couples TRBV23-1 to TRBJ2-7; the table's D gene call, TRBD2, was not cross checked with the DNA. Being an ORF, TRBV23-1 has a function that is uncertain. The TCR sequence derives from a human donor in good health. The CDR3 sequence: CASSQRLTSL.